The next 28 T cell receptor beta chains were all read from a single sample in a study of a mutant IDH1 vaccine in newly diagnosed glioma. Measured with immunoSEQ multiplex PCR; TCRdb has only the in-frame clones, and not every one. This table has about 50,000 clones, around 84% appearing once. The time point: week 47, end of study. Every vaccine dose comprised 300 ug of mutant IDH1 20-mer peptide plus topical imiquimod. These receptors' targets are unknown. The sequencing here drew on PBMCs, taken from a glioma patient whose treatment included an IDH1 peptide vaccine. These TCRs come from a young woman with glioma. Some clones in this sample may be carry-over from other donors' samples.

The chain combines TRBV25-1 with TRBJ1-2; no clear D gene. Germline CDR1 and CDR2: MGHDK and SYGVNS. The CDR3 length is 13 residues. Trimming stripped 5 bases from V and 2 bases from J, with 9 bases between. The CDR3 region is CASSLKVNYGYTF. The CDR3 nucleotides are TGTGCCAGCAGTCTAAAGGTGAACTATGGCTACACCTTC.

The chain recombines TRBV2 with TRBJ1-2, with no clear D. Germline assignment: CDR1 SNHLY and CDR2 FYNNEI. The ends were cut back, 6 bases at V and 0 bases at J, with 14 bases in the middle. CDR3 length equals 15 residues. Written as DNA, the CDR3 is TGTGCCAGCAGACCGGACGGACGAGCTAACTATGGCTACACCTTC. Protein: CASRPDGRANYGYTF.

This clone has just one count. V usage is TRBV2 and J usage is TRBJ2-3; D is possibly TRBD2 (6 bases). V lost 6 bases to trimming and J lost 8 bases, with 18 bases between them. The CDR3 covers 14 residues. Germline CDR1 and CDR2: SNHLY and FYNNEI. The CDR3 coding sequence is TGTGCCAGCAGCCTAGCCCCCCACGGGGGTACGCAGTATTTT. Amino acids: CASSLAPHGGTQYF.

This chain connects TRBV5-4 to TRBJ2-2; tentative D call: TRBD2 (5 bases). Trimming left V 5 bases short and J 6 bases short, with 11 bases between. The germline CDR1 and CDR2 sequences are SGHNT and YYREEE (reference sequence). The CDR3 is made up of 13 amino acids. The CDR3, as DNA: TGTGCCAGCAGAAAGGGAGCGGCCGGGGAGCTGTTTTTT. It encodes CASRKGAAGELFF.

The rearrangement joins TRBV4-1 to TRBJ2-1; D might be TRBD2 (5 bases). The V and J ends lost 6 bases and 2 bases respectively, with 11 bases between them. Germline CDR1 is MGHRA and CDR2 is YSYEKL. The length of the CDR3 is 14 residues. CDR3 sequence: CASRTGSTYNEQFF. For the CDR3, the DNA is TGCGCCAGCAGAACGGGATCAACCTACAATGAGCAGTTCTTC.

The rearrangement links TRBV29-1 to TRBJ1-2; D unclear. The CDR3 has 12 amino acids. Deletions cut 1 base from V and 5 bases from J, with 8 bases between. Germline values: CDR1 SQVTM, CDR2 ANQGSEA. The DNA for the CDR3 is TGCAGCGTTGAAGGCGGGCAATATGGCTACACCTTC. Protein product: CSVEGGQYGYTF. Full variable domain (missing parts from reference TRBV29-1 and TRBJ1-2): SAVISQKPSRDICQRGTSLTIQCQVDSQVTMMFWYRQQPGQSLTLIATANQGSEATYESGFVIDKFPISRPNLTFSTLTVSNMSPEDSSIYLCSVEGGQYGYTFGSGTRLTVV.

V and J are TRBV2 and TRBJ1-2; no clear D. V was pared by 2 bases and J by 4 bases, with 5 bases between. The CDR3 loop spans 12 amino acids. The germline V gene encodes CDR1 SNHLY and CDR2 FYNNEI. Here the CDR3 DNA reads TGTGCCAGCAGTGAACGCCTCTATGGCTACACCTTC. Its translation: CASSERLYGYTF. Based on the CDR3 plus reference TRBV2 and TRBJ1-2, the full variable domain is EPEVTQTPSHQVTQMGQEVILRCVPISNHLYFYWYRQILGQKVEFLVSFYNNEISEKSEIFDDQFSVERPDGSNFTLKIRSTKLEDSAMYFCASSERLYGYTFGSGTRLTVV.

This sequence joins TRBV7-2 and TRBJ2-1; 9 bases match TRBD2. The germline CDR1 and CDR2 sequences are SGHTA and FQGNSA. After removal of 4 bases from V and 4 bases from J, the junction contained 8 bases not matched to a gene. This CDR3 region has 16 residues. This chain's CDR3 is CASSSSLAGMYNEQFF. The DNA of the CDR3 is TGTGCCAGCAGCTCCTCTCTAGCGGGAATGTACAATGAGCAGTTCTTC.

The chain is built from TRBV7-8 and TRBJ1-5, with unresolved D. The CDR3 loop spans 17 amino acids. Looked up from germline, CDR1 is SGHVS and CDR2 is FQNEAQ. The V gene lost 5 bases and the J gene lost 0 bases, with 17 bases spanning the gap. The CDR3 nucleotides read TGTGCCAGCAGCCACGGTGTCGCCCAGAATAGCAATCAGCCCCAGCATTTT. Amino acids: CASSHGVAQNSNQPQHF.

This chain connects TRBV13 to TRBJ2-1; 9 positions agree with TRBD2. CDR1 PRHDT and CDR2 FYEKMQ come from the germline V gene (reference sequence). V gave up 3 bases and J gave up 0 bases; unmatched junction bases: 12. This CDR3 has 19 amino acids. CDR3 loop: CASSLPVLLAGASYNEQFF. The CDR3 bases are TGTGCCAGCAGCTTGCCAGTGCTTTTAGCGGGAGCCTCCTACAATGAGCAGTTCTTC.

The chain couples TRBV7-2 to TRBJ2-1; D is unresolved. Trimming removed 0 bases from V and 0 bases from J, with 9 bases in between. The CDR3 extends over 16 amino acids. CDR1 is SGHTA, CDR2 FQGNSA, per germline. CDR3: CASSLAFGNSYNEQFF. The CDR3 DNA follows: TGTGCCAGCAGCTTAGCGTTTGGAAACTCCTACAATGAGCAGTTCTTC.

The rearrangement uses TRBV5-5 and TRBJ1-5; D uncertain. Germline values: CDR1 SGHKS, CDR2 YYEKEE (reference sequence). Trimming took 1 base from V and 3 from J, leaving 14 bases between them. This CDR3 comprises 16 residues. CDR3 loop: CASSLTDRQANQPQHF. CDR3 bases: TGTGCCAGCAGCTTGACTGACCGCCAGGCCAATCAGCCCCAGCATTTT.

V gene TRBV7-2 combines with J gene TRBJ2-7, with 10 bases matching TRBD1. The CDR3 has 16 amino acids. Germline CDR1 is SGHTA and CDR2 is FQGNSA. Trimming removed 5 bases from V and 2 bases from J; junction bases left unmatched: 9. The CDR3 DNA follows: TGTGCCAGCAGCCCGCCCAGGGGGACAGGGGCCTACGAGCAGTACTTC. It yields the protein CASSPPRGTGAYEQYF.

The chain uses TRBV27 and TRBJ1-1; 7 bases agree with TRBD1. Germline trimming cut 6 bases from V and 5 bases from J; bases unmatched to any gene: 15. Germline V gene lookup returns CDR1 MNHEY and CDR2 SMNVEV (reference sequence). This CDR3 is 16 amino acids long. CDR3 in DNA: TGTGCCAGCAGCCCTGTCCAGGGGGGTGTCCAGACTGAAGCTTTCTTT. Translation: CASSPVQGGVQTEAFF.

The chain links TRBV27 to TRBJ1-5; D perhaps matches TRBD1 (6 bases). With 3 bases removed from V and 1 base from J, the gap between germline ends came to 13 bases. CDR1 MNHEY and CDR2 SMNVEV come from the germline V gene (reference sequence). This CDR3 is 16 amino acids long. The CDR3 DNA reads TGTGCCAGCAGTTTCTCCGGGACATTGAGCAATCAGCCCCAGCATTTT. Translating gives CASSFSGTLSNQPQHF.

The chain employs TRBV6-5 and TRBJ1-5; TRBD1 matches at 8 bases. This CDR3 has 13 residues. Trimming removed 5 bases from V and 3 bases from J; junction bases left unmatched: 0. CDR1 is MNHEY and CDR2 is SVGAGI in the germline V gene. The CDR3, as DNA: TGTGCCAGCAGTCAGGGGGCCAATCAGCCCCAGCATTTT. It encodes CASSQGANQPQHF.

This rearrangement joins TRBV27 to TRBJ2-7; 10 nucleotides match TRBD2. Losses at the gene ends were 0 bases for V and 3 bases for J; bases not matched to a gene: 2. CDR3 length equals 15 residues. Germline V gene lookup returns CDR1 MNHEY and CDR2 SMNVEV (reference sequence). The CDR3 here is CASSLSLAGLYEQYF. The CDR3 bases are TGTGCCAGCAGTTTATCACTAGCGGGGCTCTACGAGCAGTACTTC.

The chain couples TRBV25-1 to TRBJ1-3; maybe TRBD1 (5 bases). Germline CDR1 is MGHDK and CDR2 is SYGVNS. The CDR3 contains 14 residues. Trimming removed 1 base from V and 4 bases from J, with 8 bases in between. The CDR3 spells CASSESGVGNTIYF. The CDR3 nucleotides read TGTGCCAGCAGTGAATCGGGGGTCGGAAACACCATATATTTT.

In its sample, this clone was seen a few times. The chain is built from TRBV7-2 and TRBJ2-3; no firm D call. V was pared by 6 bases and J by 1 base, with 11 bases between. In germline, CDR1 is SGHTA, CDR2 FQGNSA. CDR3 length equals 14 residues. The CDR3 reads CASRRRTGTDTQYF. CDR3 coding DNA: TGTGCCAGCAGGCGACGGACGGGCACAGATACGCAGTATTTT.

The chain uses TRBV29-1 and TRBJ1-1; 9 nucleotides match TRBD1. V lost 4 bases, J lost 3 bases, and 6 bases stayed unmatched. CDR1 and CDR2 from the germline V gene are SQVTM and ANQGSEA. This CDR3 has 14 amino acids. The CDR3 spells CSVVHRGRHTEAFF. In DNA, the CDR3 is TGCAGCGTTGTCCACAGGGGGCGCCACACTGAAGCTTTCTTT.

The chain has TRBV18 and TRBJ1-1, with D uncertain. Germline V gene sequence: CDR1 KGHSH, CDR2 LQKENI. The length of the CDR3 is 11 residues. V was pared by 3 bases and J by 1 base, with 0 bases between. The CDR3 sequence: CASSPNTEAFF. CDR3 bases: TGTGCCAGCTCACCGAACACTGAAGCTTTCTTT.

This chain links TRBV5-1 with TRBJ2-2; D could derive from TRBD1 or TRBD2 (5 bases each). Trimming took off 2 bases at V and 0 bases at J, with 8 bases between the two ends. The CDR3 loop spans 15 amino acids. Germline CDR1 SGHRS, CDR2 YFSETQ. As DNA, the CDR3 is TGCGCCAGCAGCTTAGGGACGGCGAACACCGGGGAGCTGTTTTTT. Translated, it gives CASSLGTANTGELFF.

The chain is built from TRBV6-5 and TRBJ2-7; a weak D match, TRBD2 (6 bases). The CDR3 has 15 residues. The germline V gene has CDR1 MNHEY and CDR2 SVGAGI. The germline V and J ends were trimmed by 2 bases and 3 bases, with 14 bases remaining between them. The CDR3 sequence: CASSYREGGGYEQYF. In DNA form, the CDR3 reads TGTGCCAGCAGTTACCGTGAGGGAGGCGGCTACGAGCAGTACTTC.

The chain combines TRBV15 with TRBJ2-7, with D tentatively TRBD1 (6 bases). This CDR3 contains 13 residues. CDR1 and CDR2 (germline): LNHNV, YYDKDF (reference sequence). V was pared by 5 bases and J by 3 bases, with 11 bases between. In DNA, the CDR3 is TGTGCCACCAGCGCTACCAGGGGCTACGAGCAGTACTTC. Translation gives CATSATRGYEQYF.

This clone has only a few counts. The chain uses TRBV6-5 and TRBJ1-4; D remains unclear. Germline V gene data show CDR1 as MNHEY and CDR2 as SVGAGI. The length of the CDR3 is 15 residues. Trimming took off 0 bases at V and 8 bases at J, with 13 bases between the two ends. CDR3 coding DNA: TGTGCCAGCAGTTACTCGAGCGCTTCTCGGGAAAAACTGTTTTTT. Protein sequence: CASSYSSASREKLFF.

The gene calls are TRBV5-1 and TRBJ1-2; tentatively, D is TRBD1 (6 bases). From germline, CDR1 is SGHRS and CDR2 YFSETQ. Trimming removed 3 bases at V and 0 bases at J, with 18 bases between. The CDR3 consists of 17 residues. The DNA of the CDR3 is TGCGCCAGCAGCTCTCAGACAGGCACGGGGTCTAACTATGGCTACACCTTC. Translation: CASSSQTGTGSNYGYTF.

V usage is TRBV9 and J usage is TRBJ1-5, with D perhaps matching TRBD1 (6 bases). V lost 3 bases, J lost 0 bases, and 7 bases lay in between. Germline CDR1 and CDR2: SGDLS and YYNGEE. The CDR3 has 14 amino acids. The CDR3 nucleotides read TGTGCCAGCAGCGCAGGGGATAGCAATCAGCCCCAGCATTTT. Its translation: CASSAGDSNQPQHF.

The V gene is TRBV2, the J gene TRBJ2-7; 10 nucleotides line up with TRBD1. The CDR3 has 12 amino acids. V shed 8 bases, J shed 3 bases, and the junction held 1 base outside the gene matches. The germline CDR1 and CDR2 sequences are SNHLY and FYNNEI. DNA for the CDR3: TGTGCCAGCCGGGACAGGGGCTACGAGCAGTACTTC. Its protein is CASRDRGYEQYF.